This paragraph covers one T cell receptor (beta chain) sequence. It is likely a read error, because the conserved phenylalanine at the end of the CDR3 is missing. No DNA is shown, since the ends of the CDR3 on it are uncertain; the CDR3 is the one TCRdb lists. Each 20-30 mg portion of unsorted bulk tissue served as the source for co-extraction of RNA and DNA. This sample was included in a study of tumor-infiltrating lymphocytes in primary liver carcinoma. The CDR3 adds up to 14 amino acids, both ends counted. Germline V gives CDR1 SGHAT, CDR2 FQDESV (reference sequence). Production of TCR beta cDNA used approximately 0.55 ug total RNA together with a constant-region primer. Slightly modified ARM-PCR with three nested multiplex PCR rounds yielded TCR beta libraries. It was with TRBV1-TRBV30 forward primers and a C-beta reverse primer that the first two PCR rounds were run, at about 10 cycles each. TCRdb redid the calling of the multiplex PCR reads with MiXCR, one entry per CDR3 protein. The sample holds tens of thousands of distinct CDR3 sequences, roughly 80% seen once.

The J gene is TRBJ2-1, the V gene TRBV11-1. Sequencing was done on a sample of liver tumor tissue from sampling region 5. The subset denotes: tumor region T5, tumor centre. This TCR was recovered from a man aged 35 to 55 with primary liver carcinoma and hepatitis B virus infection. The CDR3 loop reads CASTLEDSYNEQIL.